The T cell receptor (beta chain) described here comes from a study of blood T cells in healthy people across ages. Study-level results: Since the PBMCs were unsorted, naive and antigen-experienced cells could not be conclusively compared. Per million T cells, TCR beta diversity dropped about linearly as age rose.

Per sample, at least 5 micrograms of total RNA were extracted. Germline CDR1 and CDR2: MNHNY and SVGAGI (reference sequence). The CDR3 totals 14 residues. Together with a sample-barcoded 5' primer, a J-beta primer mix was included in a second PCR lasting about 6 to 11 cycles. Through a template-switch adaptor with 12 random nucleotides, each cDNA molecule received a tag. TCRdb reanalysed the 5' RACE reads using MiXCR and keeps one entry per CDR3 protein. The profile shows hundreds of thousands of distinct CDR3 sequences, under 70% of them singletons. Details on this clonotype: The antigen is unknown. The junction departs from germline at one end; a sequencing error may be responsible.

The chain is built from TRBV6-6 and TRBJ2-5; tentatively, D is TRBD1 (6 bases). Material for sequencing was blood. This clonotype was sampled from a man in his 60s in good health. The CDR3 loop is CVSREQGGMETQYF. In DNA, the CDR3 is TGTGTCAGCAGGGAACAGGGTGGGATGGAGACCCAGTACTTC.